This TCR beta chain emerged from a study of blood T cell repertoires in COVID-19. Study as a whole: Samples taken during acute and convalescent COVID-19 were collected in the United States, Italy and Spain. The cDNA or gDNA used as material had been derived from T cells, B-cell-depleted T cells, or PBMCs.

The ends were cut back, 1 base at V and 8 bases at J, with 5 bases in the middle. Germline V CDR1 and CDR2: SGHTA, FQGNSA. This CDR3 is built from 12 residues. Per the original data handling: Estimation of nucleated cell counts was performed using reference gene primer amplification. The repertoire was sequenced with immunoSEQ multiplex PCR; TCRdb's copy has only in-frame clones and lacks some. The V and J calls and clone size come from that table; D and trimming were worked out from the DNA. The sample consists of 55,000 to 65,000 clones, about 90% of them appearing once. The specimen sequenced was peripheral blood. This receptor was obtained from a man older than 75 in a cohort sampled during active COVID-19. This chain links TRBV7-2 with TRBJ1-4; D ambiguous. This chain's CDR3 is CASSLEREKLFF. CDR3 coding DNA: TGTGCCAGCAGCTTAGAGCGGGAAAAACTGTTTTTT.